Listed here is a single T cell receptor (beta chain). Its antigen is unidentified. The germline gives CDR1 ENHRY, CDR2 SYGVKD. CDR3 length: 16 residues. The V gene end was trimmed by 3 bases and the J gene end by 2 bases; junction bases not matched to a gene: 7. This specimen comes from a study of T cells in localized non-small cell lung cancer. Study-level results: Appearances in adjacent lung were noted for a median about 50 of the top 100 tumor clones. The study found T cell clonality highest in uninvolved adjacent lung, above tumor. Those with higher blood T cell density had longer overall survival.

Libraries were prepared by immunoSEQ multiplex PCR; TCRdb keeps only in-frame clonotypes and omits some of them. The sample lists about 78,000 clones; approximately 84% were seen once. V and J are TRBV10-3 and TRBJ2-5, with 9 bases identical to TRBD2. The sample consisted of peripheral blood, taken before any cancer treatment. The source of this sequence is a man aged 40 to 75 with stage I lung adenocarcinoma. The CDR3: CAISEITSGPQETQYF. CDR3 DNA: TGTGCCATCAGTGAAATCACTAGCGGGCCTCAAGAGACCCAGTACTTC.